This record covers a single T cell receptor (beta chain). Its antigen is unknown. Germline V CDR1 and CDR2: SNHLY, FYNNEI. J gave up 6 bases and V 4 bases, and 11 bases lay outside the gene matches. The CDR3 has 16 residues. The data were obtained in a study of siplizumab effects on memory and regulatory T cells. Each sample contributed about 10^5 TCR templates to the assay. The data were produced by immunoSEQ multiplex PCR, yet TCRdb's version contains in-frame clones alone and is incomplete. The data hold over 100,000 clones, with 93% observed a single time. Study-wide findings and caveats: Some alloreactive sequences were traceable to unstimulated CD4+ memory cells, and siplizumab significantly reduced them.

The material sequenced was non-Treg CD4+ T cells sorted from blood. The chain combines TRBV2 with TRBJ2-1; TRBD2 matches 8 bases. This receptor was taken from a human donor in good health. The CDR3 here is CASSGGTGGAPNEQFF. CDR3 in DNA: TGTGCCAGCAGTGGAGGGACCGGGGGGGCTCCCAATGAGCAGTTCTTC.